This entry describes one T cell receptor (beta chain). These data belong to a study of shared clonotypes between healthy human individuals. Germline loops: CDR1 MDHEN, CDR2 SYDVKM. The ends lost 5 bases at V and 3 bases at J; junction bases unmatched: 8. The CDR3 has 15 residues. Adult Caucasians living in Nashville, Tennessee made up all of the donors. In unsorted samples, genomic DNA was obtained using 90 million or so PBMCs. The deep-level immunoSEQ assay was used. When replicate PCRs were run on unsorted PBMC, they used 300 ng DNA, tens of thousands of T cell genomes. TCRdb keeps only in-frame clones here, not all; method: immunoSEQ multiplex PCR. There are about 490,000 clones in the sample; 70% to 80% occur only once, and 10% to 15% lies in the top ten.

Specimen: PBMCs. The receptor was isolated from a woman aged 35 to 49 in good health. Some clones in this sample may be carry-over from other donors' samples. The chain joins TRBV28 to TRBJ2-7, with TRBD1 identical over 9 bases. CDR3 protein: CASSPSGTGLYEQYF. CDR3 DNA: TGTGCCAGCAGTCCATCAGGGACAGGGCTCTACGAGCAGTACTTC.